The clone carrying this TCR beta chain was seen only a few times. The antigen is undetermined. Documented time point: patch test 2, 6 weeks after DPC sensitization. The treatment: therapeutic diphenylcyclopropenone sensitization with weekly scalp DPC. Blood, whole and unfractionated, served as the source for total RNA extraction. The sample comes from a study of human T cells and chemical hapten exposure. Notes on the study in general: It was expanded TCRs that formed significantly more large CDR3 similarity clusters than controls did. After DPC sensitization, TCRs above 1 in 1000 frequency showed no change.

TCRdb re-called the RACE reads through MiXCR, storing one row per CDR3 protein. The data show 35,000 to 45,000 distinct CDR3 sequences, 8.5% to 10% seen once. This specimen was whole blood, taken in connection with sensitization to the hapten diphenylcyclopropenone (DPC). This sequence originates from a woman in her 30s with alopecia areata. Some clones in this sample may be carry-over from other donors' samples.

The DNA for the CDR3 is TGCAGCGTTGGATCCGATTACGAGCAGTACTTC. Its translation: CSVGSDYEQYF. This rearrangement joins TRBV29-1 to TRBJ2-7, with no clear D. Trimming left V 4 bases short and J 4 bases short, with 8 bases between. Germline-derived CDR1 and CDR2 are SQVTM and ANQGSEA. The CDR3 extends over 11 amino acids.